This T cell receptor (beta chain) originates from a study of blood T cell repertoires in COVID-19. Categorization into cohorts depended on clinical history that participants reported. V was clipped by 5 bases and J by 5 bases; unmatched bases: 6. Germline values: CDR1 SGHVS, CDR2 FQNEAQ. This CDR3 region has 14 residues. In the source study's methods: Using reference gene primer amplification, nucleated cell counts were estimated. Here immunoSEQ multiplex PCR was the method, and the copy in TCRdb shows in-frame clones only, minus some. V, J and clone size are those of that table, while D and trimming were read from the DNA. Of more than 200,000 clones listed, around 80% are singletons.

This TCR was sampled from a man aged 25 to 40 with acute COVID-19. This chain joins TRBV7-8 and TRBJ2-1; 7 bases match TRBD1. The sample consisted of PBMCs or T cells enriched from blood (not recorded which). CDR3 nucleotides: TGTGCCAGCAGCCGAGGGGGCTATGACAATGAGCAGTTCTTC. It encodes CASSRGGYDNEQFF.